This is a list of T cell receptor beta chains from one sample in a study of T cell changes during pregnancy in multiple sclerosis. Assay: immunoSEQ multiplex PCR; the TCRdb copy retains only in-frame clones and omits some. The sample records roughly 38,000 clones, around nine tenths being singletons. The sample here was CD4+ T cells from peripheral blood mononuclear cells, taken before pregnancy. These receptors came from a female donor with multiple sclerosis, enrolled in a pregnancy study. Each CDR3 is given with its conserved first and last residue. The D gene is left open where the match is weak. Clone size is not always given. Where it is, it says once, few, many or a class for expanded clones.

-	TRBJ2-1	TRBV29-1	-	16	CSDLGGGLSSYNEQFF	TGCAGCGACCTGGGGGGGGGCTTAAGCTCCTACAATGAGCAGTTCTTC
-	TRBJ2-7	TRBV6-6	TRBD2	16	CASRQGVAGDVYEQYF	TGTGCCAGCAGGCAGGGGGTAGCGGGAGATGTCTACGAGCAGTACTTC
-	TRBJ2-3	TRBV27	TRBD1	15	CASSLGTGITDTQYF	TGTGCCAGCAGTTTAGGGACAGGTATTACAGATACGCAGTATTTT
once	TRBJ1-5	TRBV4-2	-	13	CASSQDRGQPQHF	TGTGCCAGCAGCCAAGATAGGGGTCAGCCCCAGCATTTT
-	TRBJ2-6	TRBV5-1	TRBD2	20	CASSEAPFLAGKSGANVLTF	TGCGCCAGCAGCGAAGCCCCCTTTCTAGCGGGAAAATCTGGGGCCAACGTCCTGACTTTC
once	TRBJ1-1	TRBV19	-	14	CASSTRQMNTEAFF	TGTGCCAGTAGTACGCGACAGATGAACACTGAAGCTTTCTTT
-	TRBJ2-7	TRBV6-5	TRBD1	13	CASSPGTDYEQYF	TGTGCCAGCAGTCCCGGGACAGACTACGAGCAGTACTTC
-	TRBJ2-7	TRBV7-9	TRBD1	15	CASSHPGDRGLEQYF	TGTGCCAGCAGCCATCCCGGGGACAGGGGTCTTGAGCAGTACTTC
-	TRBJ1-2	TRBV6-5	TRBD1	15	CASSFTGTVLYGYTF	TGTGCCAGCAGTTTCACCGGGACAGTCCTCTATGGCTACACCTTC
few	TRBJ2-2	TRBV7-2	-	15	CASSLRTLDTGELFF	TGTGCCAGCAGCTTAAGGACACTGGACACCGGGGAGCTGTTTTTT
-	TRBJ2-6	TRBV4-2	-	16	CASSQAGGAGANVLTF	TGTGCCAGCAGCCAGGCGGGTGGAGCTGGGGCCAACGTCCTGACTTTC
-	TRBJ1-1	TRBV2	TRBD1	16	CASSDGGRGPGAEAFF	TGTGCCAGCAGTGATGGGGGCAGGGGGCCCGGCGCTGAAGCTTTCTTT
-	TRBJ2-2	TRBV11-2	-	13	CASSFTGTGELFF	TGTGCCAGCAGCTTCACGGGCACCGGGGAGCTGTTTTTT
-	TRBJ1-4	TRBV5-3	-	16	CARSLGFRSTNEKLFF	TGTGCCAGAAGCTTGGGATTCCGGTCAACTAATGAAAAACTGTTTTTT
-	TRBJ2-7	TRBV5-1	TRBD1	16	CASSLAAGTGGREQYF	TGCGCCAGCAGCTTGGCCGCCGGGACAGGGGGTCGGGAGCAGTACTTC
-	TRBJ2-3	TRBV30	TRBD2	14	CAWSLSPTSGTQYF	TGTGCCTGGAGTCTCTCCCCGACTAGCGGGACGCAGTATTTT
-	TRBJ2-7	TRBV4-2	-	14	CASSQGRDSYEQYF	TGTGCCAGCAGCCAAGGCAGGGATTCCTACGAGCAGTACTTC
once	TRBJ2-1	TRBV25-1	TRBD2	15	CASSKTSGIYNEQFF	TGTGCCAGCAGCAAGACTAGCGGGATCTACAATGAGCAGTTCTTC
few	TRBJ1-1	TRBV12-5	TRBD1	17	CASGLVHGQGAVTEAFF	TGTGCTAGTGGTTTGGTACACGGGCAGGGGGCGGTGACTGAAGCTTTCTTT
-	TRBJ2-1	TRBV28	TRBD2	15	CASSLAGGPLNEQFF	TGTGCCAGCAGTTTAGCGGGAGGTCCCCTCAATGAGCAGTTCTTC
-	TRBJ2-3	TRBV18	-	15	CASSPFSMGTDTQYF	TGTGCCAGCTCACCATTTAGCATGGGCACAGATACGCAGTATTTT
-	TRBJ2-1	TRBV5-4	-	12	CASSGGFSSEFF	TGTGCCAGCAGCGGAGGCTTCTCCTCAGAGTTCTTC
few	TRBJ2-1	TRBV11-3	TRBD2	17	CASSLGAIAGGNNEQFF	TGTGCCAGCAGCTTAGGCGCGATAGCGGGAGGCAACAATGAGCAGTTCTTC
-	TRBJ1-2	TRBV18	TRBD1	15	CASSPGTVGNYGYTF	TGTGCCAGCTCACCCGGGACAGTGGGGAACTATGGCTACACCTTC
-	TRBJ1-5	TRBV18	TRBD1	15	CASSLDRGLYQPQHF	TGTGCCAGCTCACTCGACAGGGGGCTTTATCAGCCCCAGCATTTT
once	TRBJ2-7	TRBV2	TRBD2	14	CASRHPGLHYEQYF	TGTGCCAGCAGACATCCGGGACTACACTACGAGCAGTACTTC
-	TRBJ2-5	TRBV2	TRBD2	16	CATLPASGSWVETQYF	TGTGCCACCCTTCCGGCTAGCGGGAGTTGGGTGGAGACCCAGTACTTC
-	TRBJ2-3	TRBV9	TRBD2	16	CASSATGLAGTDTQYF	TGTGCCAGCAGCGCAACGGGACTAGCGGGCACAGATACGCAGTATTTT
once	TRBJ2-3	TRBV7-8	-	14	CASSLGQGTDTQYF	TGTGCCAGCAGCTTGGGGCAGGGCACAGATACGCAGTATTTT
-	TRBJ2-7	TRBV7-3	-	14	CASSLWTAAYEQYF	TGTGCCAGCAGCTTATGGACTGCCGCCTACGAGCAGTACTTC
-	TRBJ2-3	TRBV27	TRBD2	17	CASSSYGAGGNTDTQYF	TGTGCCAGCAGTTCCTATGGTGCGGGAGGGAACACAGATACGCAGTATTTT
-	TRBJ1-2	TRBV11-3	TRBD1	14	CASTDRQGDYGYTF	TGTGCCAGCACCGACAGACAGGGCGACTATGGCTACACCTTC
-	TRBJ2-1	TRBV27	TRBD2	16	CASSLWGLAGGNEQFF	TGTGCCAGCAGTTTATGGGGACTAGCGGGAGGCAATGAGCAGTTCTTC
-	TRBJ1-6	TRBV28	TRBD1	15	CASSQTGGSNSPLHF	TGTGCCAGCAGTCAGACAGGGGGGAGTAATTCACCCCTCCACTTT
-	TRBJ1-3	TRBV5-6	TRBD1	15	CASSFPTGAGNTIYF	TGTGCCAGCAGCTTCCCGACAGGGGCTGGAAACACCATATATTTT
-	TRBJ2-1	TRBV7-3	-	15	CASSPQRSLYNEQFF	TGTGCCAGCAGCCCACAGCGGAGCCTCTACAATGAGCAGTTCTTC
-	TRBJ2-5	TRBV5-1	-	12	CASSYPGETQYF	TGCGCCAGCAGCTACCCGGGGGAGACCCAGTACTTC
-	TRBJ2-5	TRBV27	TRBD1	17	CASSLLSGDREQETQYF	TGTGCCAGCAGTTTATTATCCGGGGACAGGGAACAAGAGACCCAGTACTTC